The 8 T cell receptor beta chains in this list originate from one sample, sequenced in a study of blood T cell repertoires in COVID-19. Profiling relied on immunoSEQ multiplex PCR, and the TCRdb table lists in-frame clones only, not all of them. Of 150,000 to 200,000 clones in the sample, 75% to 95% are singletons; the top ten hold approximately 0.48%. Specimen: peripheral blood. The receptors come from a man aged 50-59 years with acute or convalescent COVID-19.

This clone was observed a single time. CDR3 coding DNA: TGCGCCAGCAGTTTTGGGCAGGGTTATTCACCCCTCCACTTT. Translation gives CASSFGQGYSPLHF. J is TRBJ1-6 and V is TRBV5-1; perhaps TRBD1 as D (5 bases). V lost 5 bases and J lost 8, with 14 bases in between. The CDR3 totals 14 residues. Germline lookup yields CDR1 SGHRS and CDR2 YFSETQ.

This clone was detected only a few times. The V and J genes are TRBV2 and TRBJ1-5; the D gene is possibly TRBD1 (6 bases). V was clipped by 5 bases and J by 6 bases, with 11 bases between them. Germline V gene data show CDR1 as SNHLY and CDR2 as FYNNEI. The CDR3 loop spans 13 amino acids. The CDR3 region has the DNA TGTGCCAGCAGTAGGGACAACCGTCAGCCCCAGCATTTT. Amino acid sequence: CASSRDNRQPQHF.

CDR3 DNA: TGTGCCAGCATGAGTTGGGACAGGGAAGTAAACACCATATATTTT. Encoded protein: CASMSWDREVNTIYF. The rearrangement links TRBV28 to TRBJ1-3, with 9 bases identical to TRBD1. Losses at the gene ends were 7 bases for V and 6 bases for J; bases not matched to a gene: 10. This CDR3 has 15 residues. Germline V lookup: CDR1 MDHEN, CDR2 SYDVKM.

This clone showed up just once. V is TRBV28 and J is TRBJ1-1; D is ambiguous. CDR3 length: 12 amino acids. Deletions cut 1 base from V and 3 bases from J, with 3 bases between. Germline V CDR1 and CDR2: MDHEN, SYDVKM. CDR3 sequence reads: CASSLYYTEAFF. DNA for the CDR3: TGTGCCAGCAGTTTATACTACACTGAAGCTTTCTTT.

This rearrangement joins TRBV9 to TRBJ2-3; D remains unclear. V dropped 3 bases and J dropped 2 bases, with 10 bases sitting between them. Germline CDR1 and CDR2: SGDLS and YYNGEE. This CDR3 is built from 14 residues. CDR3: CASSAGFSTDTQYF. Here the CDR3 DNA reads TGTGCCAGCAGCGCCGGGTTTTCCACAGATACGCAGTATTTT.

This sequence joins TRBV10-3 and TRBJ2-7; D is possibly TRBD1 (6 bases). V lost 4 bases to trimming and J lost 0 bases, with 7 bases between them. This CDR3 is built from 13 residues. CDR1 and CDR2 from the germline V gene are ENHRY and SYGVKD. The CDR3 region is CAISGQVSYEQYF. The CDR3 DNA follows: TGTGCCATCAGTGGACAGGTCTCCTACGAGCAGTACTTC.

The chain links TRBV30 to TRBJ2-1; 8 positions match TRBD1. After removal of 0 bases from V and 3 bases from J, the junction contained 10 bases not matched to a gene. Per germline, CDR1 GTSNPN and CDR2 SVGIG (reference sequence). The CDR3 length is 17 residues. The DNA for the CDR3 is TGTGCCTGGAGTGTAGACCGGACAGGGAGGTTCTACAATGAGCAGTTCTTC. This sequence encodes CAWSVDRTGRFYNEQFF.

V is TRBV3-1 (or the pseudogene TRBV3-2) and J is TRBJ2-3, with 8 bases aligning to TRBD2. CDR3 length: 17 amino acids. Germline loops: CDR1 LGHDT, CDR2 YNNKEL (reference sequence). Trimming at V came to 0 bases and at J to 4 bases, leaving 9 bases not matched to a gene. The CDR3 DNA reads TGTGCCAGCAGCCAAGATCCCCCAGCGGGAGACCCAGATACGCAGTATTTT. Its protein is CASSQDPPAGDPDTQYF.